Presented here are 27 T cell receptor beta chains from one specimen sequenced in a study of high-grade serous ovarian cancer treatment subgroups. Tumor samples were taken before definitive surgery or chemotherapy. The data were produced by immunoSEQ multiplex PCR, yet TCRdb's version contains in-frame clones alone and is incomplete. The sample lists just over 35,000 clones; approximately 81% were seen once. The sample was tumor tissue. All receptors derive from a human donor with high-grade serous ovarian cancer.

The chain carries TRBV12-5 and TRBJ2-1; 9 bases map to TRBD2. The CDR3 consists of 15 residues. Germline lookup yields CDR1 LGHNT and CDR2 FRNRAP. Trimming removed 5 bases from V and 4 bases from J; junction bases left unmatched: 6. The CDR3 nucleotides read TGTGCTAGTGGTCCCGGGACTAGCAGATACAATGAGCAGTTCTTC. Translated: CASGPGTSRYNEQFF.

This clone was counted between two and nine times. The chain employs TRBV4-2 and TRBJ2-1, with D uncertain. Germline V gives CDR1 LGHNA, CDR2 YNFKEQ. This CDR3 spans 14 amino acids. Between the trimmed V and J ends, which lost 1 base and 7 bases, there was a span of 11 bases. CDR3 loop: CASSQVGARNEQFF. CDR3 DNA: TGTGCCAGCAGCCAAGTAGGTGCGAGGAATGAGCAGTTCTTC.

The chain has TRBV21-1 and TRBJ1-2. TRBV21-1 is noted as a pseudogene. This CDR3 has 13 residues. CDR3 in amino acids: CAGPPPRDYGYTF. The CDR3 nucleotides read TGTGCCGGTCCCCCACCTAGGGACTATGGCTACACCTTC.

This sequence joins TRBV27 and TRBJ2-3, with D possibly matching TRBD1 (5 bases). Germline-derived CDR1 and CDR2 are MNHEY and SMNVEV (reference sequence). The V end lost 0 bases, the J end lost 5 bases, and 9 bases lay between the germline ends. The length of the CDR3 is 14 residues. CDR3 residues: CASSLSRVEDTQYF. The CDR3 region has the DNA TGTGCCAGCAGTTTATCCAGGGTTGAAGATACGCAGTATTTT.

The V call is TRBV7-8, the J call TRBJ2-3, with 7 bases matching TRBD2. The J segment lost 1 base and the V segment lost 1 base, leaving 5 bases of the junction unmatched. Germline V CDR1 and CDR2: SGHVS, FQNEAQ. This CDR3 region has 16 residues. CDR3 sequence: CASSLEVGRGTDTQYF. In DNA form, the CDR3 reads TGTGCCAGCAGCTTAGAGGTGGGGAGGGGCACAGATACGCAGTATTTT.

The genes are TRBV4-3 and TRBJ1-5; tentative D call: TRBD1 (5 bases). The CDR3 length is 15 residues. The V end lost 4 bases, the J end lost 5 bases, and 15 bases lay between the germline ends. Germline CDR1 and CDR2: LGHNA and YSLEER. The CDR3 protein is CASSRDRDGDQPQHF. The CDR3 DNA reads as TGCGCCAGCAGCCGGGACCGGGACGGGGATCAGCCCCAGCATTTT.

The gene calls are TRBV13 and TRBJ2-1, with TRBD1 matching over 10 bases. This CDR3 contains 16 residues. Germline CDR1 and CDR2: PRHDT and FYEKMQ (reference sequence). V trimming: 0 bases; J trimming: 4 bases; junction bases outside the gene matches: 3. The CDR3 loop reads CASSLGAGQGYNEQFF. CDR3 nucleotides: TGTGCCAGCAGCTTAGGGGCGGGACAGGGGTACAATGAGCAGTTCTTC.

This clone turned up a few times. The chain is built from TRBV7-9 and TRBJ1-4; D is possibly TRBD1 (5 bases). V was cut by 3 bases and J by 6 bases, with 8 bases left in between. The CDR3 contains 13 residues. Germline values: CDR1 SEHNR, CDR2 FQNEAQ (reference sequence). The CDR3 is CASSFLGDEKLFF. CDR3 nucleotide sequence: TGTGCCAGCAGCTTCCTGGGGGATGAAAAACTGTTTTTT.

The gene calls are TRBV5-1 and TRBJ2-3; D gene unclear. Germline V CDR1 and CDR2: SGHRS, YFSETQ. V lost 0 bases and J lost 2, with 13 bases in between. The CDR3 is 16 amino acids. The CDR3 nucleotides are TGCGCCAGCAGCTTGGGGATCGGAACGGCCACAGATACGCAGTATTTT. This codes for CASSLGIGTATDTQYF.

The V call is TRBV6-7, the J call TRBJ2-1; maybe TRBD2 (5 bases). TRBV6-7 is labeled an ORF, and its function is uncertain. This CDR3 is 15 amino acids long. The V end was cut by 7 bases, the J end by 3 bases, with 16 bases between. The CDR3 sequence is CASNTGSSSYNEQFF. In nucleotides, the CDR3 is TGTGCCAGCAACACCGGGTCTAGCAGCTACAATGAGCAGTTCTTC.

This clone was counted once. The chain has TRBV27 and TRBJ2-6, with D unclear. The CDR3 has 13 residues. The germline CDR1 and CDR2 sequences are MNHEY and SMNVEV (reference sequence). The V end was cut by 3 bases, the J end by 6 bases, with 6 bases between. The CDR3 DNA is TGTGCCAGCAGTTTTTATGAGGCCAACGTCCTGACTTTC. Amino acid sequence: CASSFYEANVLTF.

This clone has a single count. The chain links TRBV5-4 to TRBJ2-3; D possibly uses TRBD1 or TRBD2 (5 bases each). Trimming left V 4 bases short and J 4 bases short, with 13 bases between. The CDR3 has 14 residues. Germline values: CDR1 SGHNT, CDR2 YYREEE (reference sequence). The CDR3 DNA sequence: TGTGCCAGCAGCATGACCGGGGACCCAGATACGCAGTATTTT. The encoded protein is CASSMTGDPDTQYF.

The chain uses TRBV28 and TRBJ1-1, with 8 bases fitting TRBD1. Trimming removed 4 bases from V and 11 bases from J; junction bases left unmatched: 6. The CDR3 is 12 amino acids. Germline lookup yields CDR1 MDHEN and CDR2 SYDVKM. The CDR3 is CASSSQGAPAFF. CDR3 coding DNA: TGTGCCAGCAGTTCCCAGGGGGCGCCGGCTTTCTTT.

A few counts support this clone. The V call is TRBV15, the J call TRBJ2-7, with a possible D match to TRBD1 (5 bases). The V end was cut by 3 bases, the J end by 4 bases, with 13 bases between. The CDR3 runs 14 residues. Germline CDR1 reads LNHNV; CDR2 reads YYDKDF (reference sequence). In DNA form, the CDR3 reads TGTGCCACCAGCAGTTCCTCTAGGGGTTACGAGCAGTACTTC. It is translated as CATSSSSRGYEQYF.

The rearrangement links TRBV25-1 to TRBJ2-1; the D is unclear. This CDR3 region has 14 residues. Trimming stripped 1 base from V and 7 bases from J, with 11 bases between. Germline CDR1 is MGHDK and CDR2 is SYGVNS. The CDR3 nucleotides read TGTGCCAGCAGTGAATCGGGCTACTGGAATGAGCAGTTCTTC. Its translation: CASSESGYWNEQFF.

The CDR3 DNA reads TGTGCCAGCAGCTTGAGCGAGGACAGGGGTAACGGGGAGCTGTTTTTT. Translated, it gives CASSLSEDRGNGELFF. The chain uses TRBV5-4 and TRBJ2-2, with TRBD1 matching over 9 bases. Germline-derived CDR1 and CDR2 are SGHNT and YYREEE (reference sequence). The CDR3 is 16 amino acids. V was pared by 1 base and J by 7 bases, with 8 bases of the junction left unmatched.

V gene TRBV11-2 combines with J gene TRBJ1-2, with 7 bases lining up with TRBD1. Germline V lookup: CDR1 SGHAT, CDR2 FQNNGV. The CDR3 is 16 residues long. V was clipped by 0 bases and J by 5 bases; unmatched bases: 9. DNA for the CDR3: TGTGCCAGCAGCTTAGACCGTACAGGGGATGTTTATGGCTACACCTTC. It translates to CASSLDRTGDVYGYTF.

The chain uses TRBV19 and TRBJ2-5; perhaps TRBD1 as D (6 bases). The V and J ends lost 8 bases and 1 base respectively, with 14 bases between them. Germline CDR1 reads LNHDA; CDR2 reads SQIVND (reference sequence). This CDR3 spans 14 amino acids. CDR3 nucleotide sequence: TGTGCCAGTGGGCCGGGCAGGGGCCAAGAGACCCAGTACTTC. Translation gives CASGPGRGQETQYF.

This chain connects TRBV19 to TRBJ1-2; TRBD1 matches 7 bases. The V and J ends lost 5 bases and 2 bases, in that order; junction bases with no gene match: 8. The CDR3 is 15 amino acids. Germline V gene sequence: CDR1 LNHDA, CDR2 SQIVND (reference sequence). CDR3 sequence reads: CASSLTRGRNYGYTF. CDR3 bases: TGTGCCAGTAGTCTGACGAGGGGGCGAAACTATGGCTACACCTTC.

The J gene is TRBJ2-3, the V gene TRBV11-3; D remains ambiguous. The CDR3 contains 14 residues. V dropped 7 bases and J dropped 1 base, with 12 bases sitting between them. Germline V CDR1 and CDR2: SGHNT, YENEEA. The CDR3 spells CASTLGLGTDTQYF. CDR3 DNA sequence: TGTGCCAGCACCCTGGGGTTGGGCACAGATACGCAGTATTTT.

This clone came up once. The chain uses TRBV30 and TRBJ1-4; no reliable D call. CDR1 and CDR2 (germline): GTSNPN, SVGIG (reference sequence). The V end was cut by 2 bases, the J end by 8 bases, with 9 bases between. The CDR3 runs 12 residues. The CDR3 DNA follows: TGTGCCTGGAGTCCGGGCCAGGAAAAACTGTTTTTT. This gives the protein CAWSPGQEKLFF.

The chain uses TRBV11-2 and TRBJ2-1; 8 bases are a match to TRBD2. The junction had 9 bases not matched to a gene; V was cut back by 5 bases and J by 3 bases. Germline CDR1 reads SGHAT; CDR2 reads FQNNGV. The CDR3 length is 16 residues. As DNA, the CDR3 is TGTGCCAGCAGCCCTCATCTACGGGAGGGCTACAATGAGCAGTTCTTC. It yields the protein CASSPHLREGYNEQFF.

This clone was seen only a few times. At one boundary the junction diverges from the germline segment, which might be a read error. The chain recombines TRBV7-8 with TRBJ2-1, with 8 bases matching TRBD2. The CDR3 contains 12 residues. Germline V gene lookup returns CDR1 SGHVS and CDR2 FQNEAQ. CDR3 sequence (DNA): TGTGCCAGCAGCTTATATGGGACTAGTGGCGTCTTC. Residues: CASSLYGTSGVF.

This clone was observed a few times. The chain carries TRBV20-1 and TRBJ1-2; D gene ambiguous. V lost 6 bases to trimming and J lost 2 bases, with 7 bases between them. The CDR3 runs 11 residues. Germline CDR1 reads DFQATT; CDR2 reads SNEGSKA (reference sequence). The CDR3 bases are TGCAGTGCCGCATACAACTATGGCTACACCTTC. It specifies CSAAYNYGYTF.

This clone was detected a few times. CDR3 residues: CASSPRQGPWEQYF. The CDR3, as DNA: TGTGCCAGCAGCCCCAGACAGGGGCCTTGGGAGCAGTACTTC. V is TRBV7-2 and J is TRBJ2-7, with TRBD1 matching over 8 bases. Germline V gene sequence: CDR1 SGHTA, CDR2 FQGNSA. After removal of 5 bases from V and 7 bases from J, the junction contained 10 bases not matched to a gene. CDR3 length equals 14 residues.

This chain uses TRBV7-2 with TRBJ2-1; D perhaps matches TRBD1 (7 bases). From germline, CDR1 is SGHTA and CDR2 FQGNSA. The CDR3 runs 14 residues. The germline V and J ends were trimmed by 3 bases and 9 bases, with 15 bases remaining between them. The CDR3 DNA reads TGTGCCAGCAGCTTGGGGGACAGTAGCGGTGAGCAGTTCTTC. This codes for CASSLGDSSGEQFF.

V is TRBV4-1 and J is TRBJ2-1; 16 bases agree with TRBD2. V lost 0 bases and J lost 7; bases outside the gene matches: 3. Germline CDR1 is MGHRA and CDR2 is YSYEKL. The CDR3 extends over 17 amino acids. The CDR3 spells CASSQDRGLAGGNEQFF. The CDR3 DNA follows: TGCGCCAGCAGCCAAGATAGGGGACTAGCGGGAGGGAATGAGCAGTTCTTC.